Listed below are T cell receptor beta chains from one sample, sequenced in a study of blood T cell repertoires in COVID-19. The method was immunoSEQ multiplex PCR; TCRdb's version includes in-frame clones alone and lacks a portion of them. The sample lists 290,000 or so clones, around 80% seen once, with around 5% in the top ten. Sample: PBMCs or T cells enriched from blood (not recorded which). These receptors all come from a man aged 35 to 55 who had been exposed to COVID-19. CDR3s include the opening cysteine and the closing phenylalanine or tryptophan. The D gene is left open where the match is weak. Clone size is stated in some rows and not others, as once, few, many or a class when expanded.

clone_size d_call j_call v_call cdr3_aa cdr3_nt
- - TRBJ1-2 TRBV7-9 CASSRDSNYGYTF TGTGCCAGCAGCCGCGACAGCAACTATGGCTACACCTTC
- - TRBJ2-5 TRBV5-1 CASGGGASATRETQYF TGCGCCAGCGGCGGTGGGGCTAGCGCCACCCGTGAGACCCAGTACTTC
- - TRBJ1-1 TRBV18 CASSPTGGLPEAFF TGTGCCAGCTCACCGACCGGAGGCCTTCCTGAAGCTTTCTTT
- - TRBJ2-2 TRBV2 CASSAGGIGELFF TGTGCCAGCAGTGCAGGAGGGATCGGGGAGCTGTTTTTT
- - TRBJ1-4 TRBV5-1 CASSLNRQNEKLFF TGCGCCAGCAGCTTGAACAGACAGAATGAAAAACTGTTTTTT
few - TRBJ2-7 TRBV5-8 CASSLAGTPTYEQYF TGTGCCAGCAGCTTGGCTGGGACTCCCACCTACGAGCAGTACTTC
- TRBD1 TRBJ1-4 TRBV6-5 CASSFNPTGTGGKLFF TGTGCCAGCAGTTTCAATCCGACCGGGACAGGGGGAAAACTGTTTTTT
- - TRBJ1-4 TRBV7-9 CASSPDGGRFGKLFF TGTGCCAGCAGCCCAGACGGGGGACGGTTCGGAAAACTGTTTTTT
- - TRBJ2-5 TRBV4-2 CASSRQLVDETQYF TGTGCCAGCAGCCGCCAACTAGTAGATGAGACCCAGTACTTC
- TRBD1 TRBJ1-1 TRBV7-3 CASSPQGQLNTEAFF TGTGCCAGCAGCCCCCAGGGACAGCTAAACACTGAAGCTTTCTTT
once - TRBJ2-1 TRBV25-1 CASSDRRSSYNEQFF TGTGCCAGCAGTGATCGGCGGAGCTCCTACAATGAGCAGTTCTTC
- - TRBJ2-7 TRBV12-3/TRBV12-4 CASSKQENEQYF TGTGCCAGCAGTAAACAGGAAAACGAGCAGTACTTC
- - TRBJ2-1 TRBV19 CASNRANEQFF TGTGCCAGTAACAGGGCCAATGAGCAGTTCTTC
- - TRBJ1-1 TRBV6-5 CATCSGNLLHLSAFF TGTGCCACTTGTTCCGGGAACCTCCTACACCTATCGGCTTTCTTT
- TRBD1 TRBJ2-7 TRBV5-1 CASSLAGQAGEQYF TGCGCCAGCAGCTTGGCGGGACAGGCCGGGGAGCAGTACTTC
once TRBD1 TRBJ1-5 TRBV6-5 CASWETGLGQPQHF TGTGCCAGCTGGGAGACAGGGTTAGGTCAGCCCCAGCATTTT
few - TRBJ2-4 TRBV10-1 CASSESASQNIQYF TGCGCCAGCAGTGAGTCTGCGTCTCAAAACATTCAGTACTTC
- TRBD2 TRBJ2-3 TRBV7-6 CASSRIGGRARTDTQYF TGTGCCAGCAGCCGAATAGGCGGGAGGGCCCGCACAGATACGCAGTATTTT
- - TRBJ2-5 TRBV28 CASSLRWETQYF TGTGCCAGCAGTTTGAGGTGGGAGACCCAGTACTTC
- TRBD1 TRBJ1-1 TRBV27 CASRVISGTGKFGEAFF TGTGCCAGCAGGGTAATAAGCGGGACAGGGAAGTTCGGTGAAGCTTTCTTT
- - TRBJ2-2 TRBV7-3 CASSWRGGELFF TGTGCCAGCAGCTGGAGAGGCGGGGAGCTGTTTTTT
few TRBD1 TRBJ1-1 TRBV30 CAWSRGQGEAFF TGTGCCTGGAGCCGTGGACAGGGCGAAGCTTTCTTT
- - TRBJ1-5 TRBV21-1 CASIGRGPRFSNQPQHF TGTGCCAGCATCGGAAGGGGGCCCCGCTTTAGCAATCAGCCCCAGCATTTT
- TRBD2 TRBJ2-1 TRBV9 CASSPSGGLAGDEQFF TGTGCCAGCAGCCCGAGTGGGGGACTAGCGGGAGATGAGCAGTTCTTC
- - TRBJ2-1 TRBV3-1/TRBV3-2 CASSPSSSSYNEQFF TGTGCCAGCAGCCCATCTAGCTCCTCCTACAATGAGCAGTTCTTC
- - TRBJ1-1 TRBV5-6 CASSLRRGTEAFF TGTGCCAGCAGCCTGAGGCGGGGCACTGAAGCTTTCTTT
- - TRBJ2-3 TRBV18 CASSPWRDSEYTDTQYF TGTGCCAGCTCACCTTGGCGCGACTCAGAGTACACAGATACGCAGTATTTT
- TRBD2 TRBJ2-3 TRBV13 CASIGLAGGSDTQYF TGTGCCAGCATTGGATTAGCGGGAGGTTCAGATACGCAGTATTTT
- TRBD1 TRBJ1-1 TRBV11-2 CASSLVWTGATEAFF TGTGCCAGCAGCTTAGTTTGGACAGGGGCCACTGAAGCTTTCTTT
- TRBD1 TRBJ2-1 TRBV10-3 CAISDVGQGTNEQFF TGTGCCATCAGTGACGTGGGACAGGGTACCAATGAGCAGTTCTTC
- - TRBJ1-1 TRBV6-5 CASSYSVGGFGTEAFF TGTGCCAGCAGTTACTCGGTGGGGGGGTTTGGAACTGAAGCTTTCTTT
- TRBD1 TRBJ2-5 TRBV30 CATGQGQETQYF TGTGCCACCGGACAGGGTCAAGAGACCCAGTACTTC
- TRBD2 TRBJ2-7 TRBV29-1 CSYRPGGSSYEQYF TGCAGCTATCGTCCGGGAGGGAGCTCCTACGAGCAGTACTTC
- - TRBJ2-1 TRBV11-2 CASSLELVGNEQFF TGTGCCAGCAGCTTAGAGTTAGTCGGCAATGAGCAGTTCTTC
- TRBD2 TRBJ2-2 TRBV5-4 CASSAGTSGNTGELFF TGTGCCAGCAGCGCGGGGACTAGCGGGAACACCGGGGAGCTGTTTTTT
- - TRBJ2-3 TRBV5-1 CASSLLTLARTDTQYF TGCGCCAGCAGCTTGCTCACGTTGGCCCGCACAGATACGCAGTATTTT
- TRBD2 TRBJ2-1 TRBV5-1 CASSFLAELYNEQFF TGCGCCAGCAGCTTTCTAGCGGAGCTCTACAATGAGCAGTTCTTC
- - TRBJ2-1 TRBV7-8 CASSWGLYNEQFF TGTGCCAGCAGCTGGGGACTTTACAATGAGCAGTTCTTC
- TRBD2 TRBJ2-3 TRBV2 CASKGTSATDTQYF TGTGCCAGCAAGGGGACTAGTGCTACAGATACGCAGTATTTT
once - TRBJ1-1 TRBV6-5 CASSYSLTVEAFF TGTGCCAGCAGTTACTCACTGACAGTTGAAGCTTTCTTT
- TRBD2 TRBJ2-2 TRBV5-1 CASRRLAGTGELFF TGCGCCAGCAGAAGACTAGCGGGAACCGGGGAGCTGTTTTTT
- - TRBJ2-3 TRBV20-1 CSASYAERLTDTQYF TGCAGTGCTAGTTACGCAGAGAGGTTGACAGATACGCAGTATTTT